The 19 T cell receptor beta chains reported below all come from one sample, sequenced in a study of vaccination and CD4 T cells after COVID-19. Indicated treatment: approximately 11-day PBMC culture with coronavirus spike peptide pools or control peptides (ViraFEST assay). No antigen has been assigned to these receptors. The Oncomine TCR Beta short-read assay was what sequenced the DNA obtained from cultured CD4+ T cells. TCRdb recomputed calls from the PCR reads with MiXCR, one row per CDR3 protein. The sample yields about 14,000 distinct CDR3 sequences, about 47% seen once. Input material: CD4+ T cells from blood, cultured in vitro. Every receptor here comes from a human donor who had recovered from COVID-19.

J is TRBJ1-1 and V is TRBV7-2, with D possibly being TRBD1 (6 bases). The CDR3 consists of 13 residues. The germline V and J ends were trimmed by 4 bases and 1 base, with 7 bases remaining between them. Germline V CDR1 and CDR2: SGHTA, FQGNSA. For the CDR3, the DNA is TGTGCCAGCAGCTGGGGACAGAACACTGAAGCTTTCTTT. This encodes CASSWGQNTEAFF. The full variable domain, its missing parts supplied by reference TRBV7-2 and TRBJ1-1, is GAGVSQSPSNKVTEKGKDVELRCDPISGHTALYWYRQSLGQGLEFLIYFQGNSAPDKSGLPSDRFSAERTGGSVSTLTIQRTQQEDSAVYLCASSWGQNTEAFFGQGTRLTVV.

V and J are TRBV5-6 and TRBJ2-7; 10 bases line up with TRBD1. V lost 0 bases, J lost 4 bases, and 7 bases stayed unmatched. Germline V gene lookup returns CDR1 SGHDT and CDR2 YYEEEE. The CDR3 consists of 16 residues. CDR3 nucleotide sequence: TGTGCCAGCAGCTTGGACCTAGGACAGGGGGTGTACGAGCAGTACTTC. Amino acids: CASSLDLGQGVYEQYF.

This clonotype has only a few counts. The chain uses TRBV7-8 and TRBJ2-5, with 8 positions matching TRBD1. This CDR3 has 16 amino acids. With 5 bases clipped from V and 2 bases from J, the junction kept 10 bases outside the gene matches. Germline V CDR1 and CDR2: SGHVS, FQNEAQ. The CDR3 nucleotides read TGTGCCAGCAGCCGACAGACAGGGGACCTACAAGAGACCCAGTACTTC. This translates into CASSRQTGDLQETQYF.

In regard to this clonotype: Its ends do not fully match the called genes, so a read error is possible. The chain combines TRBV19 with TRBJ1-5; D perhaps matches TRBD1 (5 bases). CDR1 and CDR2 (germline): LNHDA, SQIVND (reference sequence). There are 15 residues in the CDR3. This CDR3 reads CPSSIDRRGLQPQHF. The CDR3 nucleotides read TGTCCCAGTAGTATAGATAGGAGGGGCCTTCAGCCCCAGCATTTT.

In its sample, this clonotype was seen a few times. V usage is TRBV20-1 and J usage is TRBJ2-2; perhaps TRBD2 as D (5 bases). CDR3 length: 13 residues. Per germline, CDR1 DFQATT and CDR2 SNEGSKA (reference sequence). V shed 3 bases and J shed 6 bases, with 11 bases lying between them. CDR3 loop: CSASEGEAGELFF. CDR3 sequence (DNA): TGCAGTGCTAGTGAGGGAGAGGCCGGGGAGCTGTTTTTT.

The chain employs TRBV7-2 and TRBJ2-5; D might be TRBD2 (5 bases). Germline V gene sequence: CDR1 SGHTA, CDR2 FQGNSA. Trimming removed 4 bases at V and 7 bases at J, with 10 bases between. This CDR3 contains 12 residues. The CDR3 coding sequence is TGTGCCAGCAGCTCACTAGTGGGGACCCAGTACTTC. It specifies CASSSLVGTQYF.

The chain has TRBV20-1 and TRBJ1-1; unclear D gene. This CDR3 contains 16 residues. Trimming took 0 bases from V and 0 from J, leaving 14 bases between them. Germline CDR1 reads DFQATT; CDR2 reads SNEGSKA (reference sequence). CDR3 in DNA: TGCAGTGCTAGAGAACTATCTGTATGGATGAACACTGAAGCTTTCTTT. Its protein product is CSARELSVWMNTEAFF.

The CDR3 DNA reads as TGTGCCAGCTCAGAGGGCTCCTATAATTCACCCCTCCACTTT. Translation: CASSEGSYNSPLHF. The V call is TRBV18, the J call TRBJ1-6, with D uncertain. V was cut by 5 bases and J by 0 bases, with 5 bases left in between. Germline lookup yields CDR1 KGHSH and CDR2 LQKENI. The CDR3 is 14 amino acids.

This clonotype appeared a few times. V is TRBV6-5 and J is TRBJ1-2; TRBD1 is a possible D gene (5 bases). V lost 2 bases to trimming and J lost 8 bases, with 12 bases between them. The CDR3 is made up of 13 amino acids. Germline V gives CDR1 MNHEY, CDR2 SVGAGI. The CDR3 protein is CASSYDSRVGYTF. CDR3 bases: TGTGCCAGCAGTTACGACAGCAGGGTCGGCTACACCTTC.

A single count supports this clonotype. The chain combines TRBV28 with TRBJ2-3, with D perhaps matching TRBD2 (6 bases). V lost 2 bases and J lost 4, with 16 bases in between. This CDR3 has 16 residues. Germline V gene sequence: CDR1 MDHEN, CDR2 SYDVKM. CDR3 coding DNA: TGTGCCAGCAGTTTACGAGAACTAGCAGGGCCAGATACGCAGTATTTT. Translating gives CASSLRELAGPDTQYF.

J is TRBJ2-3 and V is TRBV14; the match to TRBD1 covers 7 bases. Unmatched junction bases numbered 4, after V lost 3 bases and J lost 4 bases. CDR1 is SGHDN and CDR2 is FVKESK in the germline V gene. The CDR3 spans 14 residues. The CDR3 DNA reads TGTGCCAGCAGCCAGTTAGGGGGCTCAGATACGCAGTATTTT. It yields the protein CASSQLGGSDTQYF.

The chain links TRBV10-3 to TRBJ2-1; perhaps D is TRBD1 or TRBD2 (5 bases each). The CDR3 spans 12 residues. V was trimmed by 8 bases and J by 7 bases, leaving 12 bases between them. Per the germline V gene, CDR1 is ENHRY and CDR2 is SYGVKD. The CDR3 DNA sequence: TGTGCCATCGGGACCACGGAAAATGAGCAGTTCTTC. Protein sequence: CAIGTTENEQFF.

The chain carries TRBV10-3 and TRBJ2-1, with TRBD2 identical over 7 bases. Germline V CDR1 and CDR2: ENHRY, SYGVKD. V lost 1 base to trimming and J lost 6 bases; unmatched junction nucleotides: 9. CDR3 length equals 16 residues. DNA for the CDR3: TGTGCCATCAGTGAGTTTGTGGGAGGGATCGGCAATGAGCAGTTCTTC. This sequence encodes CAISEFVGGIGNEQFF.

The J gene is TRBJ1-5, the V gene TRBV30, with D perhaps matching TRBD1 (5 bases). Germline CDR1 and CDR2: GTSNPN and SVGIG (reference sequence). There are 12 residues in the CDR3. V lost 5 bases and J 4 bases, leaving 9 bases between the germline ends. The CDR3 bases are TGTGCCTGGGACAGCGCTAATCAGCCCCAGCATTTT. Translating it yields CAWDSANQPQHF. Variable domain in full (rest from reference TRBV30 and TRBJ1-5): SQTIHQWPATLVQPVGSPLSLECTVEGTSNPNLYWYRQAAGRGLQLLFYSVGIGQISSEVPQNLSASRPQDRQFILSSKKLLLSDSGFYLCAWDSANQPQHFGDGTRLSIL.

This clonotype was recorded once. The V gene is TRBV30, the J gene TRBJ2-7; D call uncertain. Trimming stripped 0 bases from V and 2 bases from J, with 5 bases between. The germline V gene has CDR1 GTSNPN and CDR2 SVGIG (reference sequence). The CDR3 length is 12 residues. The CDR3 DNA reads as TGTGCCTGGAGTGTACTGGCCTACGAGCAGTACTTC. Translation: CAWSVLAYEQYF.

The chain has TRBV27 and TRBJ1-5, with 8 bases lining up with TRBD1. The CDR3 is 16 residues long. Germline CDR1 MNHEY, CDR2 SMNVEV (reference sequence). Trimming removed 5 bases from V and 2 bases from J; junction bases left unmatched: 8. For the CDR3, the DNA is TGTGCCAGCAGTCCCCGATCGGGACAGGGCAATCAGCCCCAGCATTTT. It codes for CASSPRSGQGNQPQHF.

The V gene is TRBV11-2, the J gene TRBJ2-7; the D is unclear. This CDR3 contains 15 residues. V dropped 1 base and J dropped 2 bases, with 12 bases sitting between them. Germline V gene lookup returns CDR1 SGHAT and CDR2 FQNNGV. CDR3 loop: CASSLGLGRTYEQYF. In DNA, the CDR3 is TGTGCCAGCAGCTTAGGTCTAGGGCGGACCTACGAGCAGTACTTC.

The genes are TRBV20-1 and TRBJ2-3; 7 bases align to TRBD2. CDR1 DFQATT and CDR2 SNEGSKA come from the germline V gene (reference sequence). The CDR3 has 20 amino acids. Trimming cost V 1 base and J 4 bases; bases outside gene matches: 23. CDR3 in DNA: TGCAGTGCTAGAGGTTCTTATACTAGCGATGGTGGAGTTTGGGCAGATACGCAGTATTTT. Amino acid sequence: CSARGSYTSDGGVWADTQYF.

This clonotype appeared a few times. The chain uses TRBV15 and TRBJ2-5, with D unresolved. V shed 5 bases and J shed 5 bases, with 12 bases lying between them. The V gene's germline CDR1 is LNHNV and CDR2 YYDKDF (reference sequence). The CDR3 extends over 13 amino acids. This chain's CDR3 is CATSGRSRETQYF. The DNA of the CDR3 is TGTGCCACCAGCGGCAGATCTAGGGAGACCCAGTACTTC.